The rows below give T cell receptor beta chains drawn from one sample of a study of T cells after yellow fever vaccination. MiXCR was run by TCRdb on the 5' RACE reads, yielding one entry per CDR3 protein. Of roughly 400,000 distinct CDR3 sequences in the sample, about 19% are singletons; the top ten hold about 18%. The sequencing used PBMCs, collected before the yellow fever booster vaccination. These TCRs come from a man between 18 and 29 years old who received the YFV17D yellow fever vaccine. The CDR3 runs from the conserved cysteine through the conserved F or W. The D gene is left open where the match is weak. Clone size is shown for a subset of rows, as once, few, many or a class of expanded clone.

. | TRBJ2-3 | TRBV9 | . | TGTGCCAGCAGCTCCTACGGGACAGATACGCAGTATTTT | CASSSYGTDTQYF
TRBD1 | TRBJ2-3 | TRBV20-1 | . | TGCAGTGCAGGGACAGGGCTGACAGATACGCAGTATTTT | CSAGTGLTDTQYF
. | TRBJ2-1 | TRBV14 | few | TGTGCCAGCAGCCAAGATCTACCGCTGAGGACCTACAATGAGCAGTTCTTC | CASSQDLPLRTYNEQFF
. | TRBJ2-3 | TRBV7-2 | . | TGTGCCAGCAGCTCCGGCTGGCGTGGAGATACGCAGTATTTT | CASSSGWRGDTQYF
TRBD2 | TRBJ2-5 | TRBV29-1 | . | TGCAGCGTTGATGGGCGTCGCGGGGGGCCCGGGGAGACCCAGTACTTC | CSVDGRRGGPGETQYF
. | TRBJ2-7 | TRBV12-3/TRBV12-4 | few | TGTGCCAGCAGCCTCAGGGATCTCGAGCAGTACTTC | CASSLRDLEQYF
. | TRBJ2-3 | TRBV20-1 | few | TGCAGTGCTAGAGATTCACTCAATCTGGGCACAGATACGCAGTATTTT | CSARDSLNLGTDTQYF
TRBD2 | TRBJ2-3 | TRBV6-5 | . | TGTGCCAGCACAGAAGGGAGGGGCCATACAGATACGCAGTATTTT | CASTEGRGHTDTQYF
. | TRBJ2-6 | TRBV30 | . | TGTGCCTGGAGTTTAGGCTCTGGGGCCAACGTCCTGACTTTC | CAWSLGSGANVLTF
. | TRBJ2-3 | TRBV6-6 | few | TGTGCCAGCAGTTACTTTGGGGGCAGTGAGGATACGCAGTATTTT | CASSYFGGSEDTQYF
. | TRBJ1-4 | TRBV9 | few | TGTGCCAGCAGCTCAGGGTTTGAAAAACTGTTTTTT | CASSSGFEKLFF
TRBD1 | TRBJ1-5 | TRBV30 | many | TGTGCCTGGACTGGGACAGGGCGGTTTCAGCCCCAGCATTTT | CAWTGTGRFQPQHF
. | TRBJ2-2 | TRBV7-3 | . | TGTGCCAGCAGCTTAAGATGGGGCGGGGAGCTGTTTTTT | CASSLRWGGELFF
TRBD2 | TRBJ2-3 | TRBV11-2 | . | TGTGCCTGCGGAGCGGGGGGCACAGATACGCAGTATTTT | CACGAGGTDTQYF
. | TRBJ2-6 | TRBV27 | . | TGTGCCAGCAGTCTCCTCGGGCGTGGGGCCAACGTCCTGACTTTC | CASSLLGRGANVLTF
. | TRBJ1-1 | TRBV28 | few | TGTGCCAGCAGCGGTATGCGGAAGGGGAACACTGAAGCTTTCTTT | CASSGMRKGNTEAFF
. | TRBJ1-2 | TRBV7-3 | . | TGTGCCAGCAGAAAGAATGCTGGTCAGGGCTATGGCTACACCTTC | CASRKNAGQGYGYTF
. | TRBJ2-1 | TRBV5-6 | many | TGTGCCAGCAGCTTGGGTGGGGTTTACAATGAGCAGTTCTTC | CASSLGGVYNEQFF
TRBD1 | TRBJ2-7 | TRBV29-1 | . | TGCAGCGTCTTTGAGGGGGCGGTGTCCGAGCAGTACTTC | CSVFEGAVSEQYF
. | TRBJ2-3 | TRBV7-2 | few | TGTGCCAGCAGCTTAAATCCCACCCACACAGATACGCAGTATTTT | CASSLNPTHTDTQYF
. | TRBJ1-4 | TRBV7-9 | . | TGTGCCAGCAGTTCTCGGGGTGAGGTGCACGAAAAACTGTTTTTT | CASSSRGEVHEKLFF
TRBD1 | TRBJ1-2 | TRBV6-2/TRBV6-3 | . | TGTGCCAGCCTGGACAGGGGAGGCTACACCTTC | CASLDRGGYTF
. | TRBJ1-1 | TRBV6-1 | once | TGTGCCAGCAGCGACAGAGGGTATACTGAAGCTTTCTTT | CASSDRGYTEAFF
TRBD1 | TRBJ2-2 | TRBV10-3 | . | TGTGCCATCCGGACAGGAAGCATGGTGCCCACCGGGGAGCTGTTTTTT | CAIRTGSMVPTGELFF
. | TRBJ1-5 | TRBV4-1 | few | TGCGCCAGCAGCCAAGATGCTGTGGGAGAATATAGCAATCAGCCCCAGCATTTT | CASSQDAVGEYSNQPQHF
. | TRBJ2-5 | TRBV6-5 | . | TGTGCCAGCAGTTACGGACGGGGACCCCAAGAGACCCAGTACTTC | CASSYGRGPQETQYF
. | TRBJ1-1 | TRBV3-1 | . | TGTGCCAGCAGCCAAGAAAGCGTAAGCACTGAAGCTTTCTTT | CASSQESVSTEAFF
. | TRBJ1-5 | TRBV20-1 | . | TGCAGTCCGGGGGCGGGCAATCAGCCCCAGCATTTT | CSPGAGNQPQHF
TRBD1 | TRBJ2-1 | TRBV12-3/TRBV12-4 | few | TGTGCCAGCAAAGCCGGGACAGGGAATTACAATGAGCAGTTCTTC | CASKAGTGNYNEQFF
. | TRBJ1-6 | TRBV6-5 | . | TGTGCCAGCAGTTATACCGGGACTCGGTATTCACCCCTCCACTTT | CASSYTGTRYSPLHF
. | TRBJ2-1 | TRBV24-1 | . | TGTGCCACCAGTGATGTCAAGCCCACCGGGACACGGAACTACAATGAGCAGTTCTTC | CATSDVKPTGTRNYNEQFF
TRBD1 | TRBJ1-4 | TRBV6-1 | few | TGTGCCAGCAGAGAGGAAGGGGGCGGTGAAAAACTGTTTTTT | CASREEGGGEKLFF
TRBD1 | TRBJ1-6 | TRBV7-9 | few | TGTGCCAGCAGCTTAGGGACAGGGACCAATTCACCCCTCCACTTT | CASSLGTGTNSPLHF
TRBD2 | TRBJ2-1 | TRBV9 | . | TGTGCCAGCAGCGCTGGCGGGGGGTACCCCTACAATGAGCAGTTCTTC | CASSAGGGYPYNEQFF
. | TRBJ1-5 | TRBV7-4 | . | TGTGCCAGCAGCTGTCCGGTGTCTGAGAATCAGCCCCAGCATTTT | CASSCPVSENQPQHF
. | TRBJ1-1 | TRBV5-5 | few | TGTGCCAGCAGCCAGTGGGACACTGAAGCTTTCTTT | CASSQWDTEAFF
TRBD2 | TRBJ2-5 | TRBV6-5 | few | TGTGCCAGCAGTTATGAACTAGCGGGGGACCAAGAGACCCAGTACTTC | CASSYELAGDQETQYF
. | TRBJ2-1 | TRBV7-8 | . | TGTGCCAGCAGCTCAGCGGTTTTTGAGCAGTTCTTC | CASSSAVFEQFF
TRBD2 | TRBJ2-5 | TRBV4-1 | few | TGCGCCAGCAGCCAAGATTGGCGGGGGGCCAGAGAGACCCAGTACTTC | CASSQDWRGARETQYF